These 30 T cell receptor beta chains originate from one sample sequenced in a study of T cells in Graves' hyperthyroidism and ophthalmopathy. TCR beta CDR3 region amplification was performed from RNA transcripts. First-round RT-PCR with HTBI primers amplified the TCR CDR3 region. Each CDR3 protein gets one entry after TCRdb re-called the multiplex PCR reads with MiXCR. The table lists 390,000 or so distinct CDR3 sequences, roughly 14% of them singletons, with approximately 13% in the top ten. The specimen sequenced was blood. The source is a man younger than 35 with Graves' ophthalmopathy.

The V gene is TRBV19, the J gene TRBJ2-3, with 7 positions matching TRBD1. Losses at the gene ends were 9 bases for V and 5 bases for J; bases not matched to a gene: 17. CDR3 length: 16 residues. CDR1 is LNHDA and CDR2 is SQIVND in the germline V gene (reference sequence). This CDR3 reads CASRFRPLTGEDTQYF. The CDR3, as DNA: TGTGCCAGCCGATTCCGTCCCCTAACAGGGGAAGATACGCAGTATTTT.

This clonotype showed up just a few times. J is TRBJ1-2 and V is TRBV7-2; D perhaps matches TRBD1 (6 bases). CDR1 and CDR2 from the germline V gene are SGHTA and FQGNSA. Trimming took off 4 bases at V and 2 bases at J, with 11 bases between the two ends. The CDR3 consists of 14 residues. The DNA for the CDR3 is TGTGCCAGCAGCTCCGCAGGGGCCAACTATGGCTACACCTTC. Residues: CASSSAGANYGYTF.

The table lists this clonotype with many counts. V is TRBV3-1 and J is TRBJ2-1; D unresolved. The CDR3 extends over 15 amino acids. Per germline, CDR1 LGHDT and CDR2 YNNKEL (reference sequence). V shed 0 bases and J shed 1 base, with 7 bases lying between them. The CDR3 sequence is CASSQDSLSYNEQFF. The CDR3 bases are TGTGCCAGCAGCCAAGACAGTCTATCCTACAATGAGCAGTTCTTC.

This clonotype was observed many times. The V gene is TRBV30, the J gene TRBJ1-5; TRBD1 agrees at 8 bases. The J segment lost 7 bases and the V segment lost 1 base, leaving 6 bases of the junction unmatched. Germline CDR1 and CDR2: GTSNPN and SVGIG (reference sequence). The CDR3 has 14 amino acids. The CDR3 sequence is CAWSGGGTGQPQHF. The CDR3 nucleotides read TGTGCCTGGAGTGGGGGGGGGACAGGCCAGCCCCAGCATTTT.

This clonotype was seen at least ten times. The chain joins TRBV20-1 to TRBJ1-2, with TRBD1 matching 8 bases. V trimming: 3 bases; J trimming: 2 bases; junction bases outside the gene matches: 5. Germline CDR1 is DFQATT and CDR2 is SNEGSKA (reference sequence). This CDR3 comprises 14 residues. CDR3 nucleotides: TGCAGTGCTAGGGGAGGACAGGGAAACTATGGCTACACCTTC. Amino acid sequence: CSARGGQGNYGYTF.

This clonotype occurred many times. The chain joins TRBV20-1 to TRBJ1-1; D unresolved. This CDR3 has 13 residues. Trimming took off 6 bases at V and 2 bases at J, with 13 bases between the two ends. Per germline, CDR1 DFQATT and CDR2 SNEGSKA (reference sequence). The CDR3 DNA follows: TGCAGTGCCCCGGGCCAGTACAACACTGAAGCTTTCTTT. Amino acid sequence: CSAPGQYNTEAFF.

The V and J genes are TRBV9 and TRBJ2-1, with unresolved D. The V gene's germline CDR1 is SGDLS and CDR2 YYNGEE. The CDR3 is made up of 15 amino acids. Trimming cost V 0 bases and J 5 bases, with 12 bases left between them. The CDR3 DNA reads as TGTGCCAGCAGCGTAGTTGGGAAGGGAAACAATGAGCAGTTCTTC. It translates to CASSVVGKGNNEQFF.

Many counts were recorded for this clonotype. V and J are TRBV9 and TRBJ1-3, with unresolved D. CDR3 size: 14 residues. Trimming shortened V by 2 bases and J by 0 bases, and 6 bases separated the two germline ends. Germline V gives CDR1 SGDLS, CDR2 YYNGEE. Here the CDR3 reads CASSVGDSGNTIYF. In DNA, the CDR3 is TGTGCCAGCAGCGTGGGAGACTCTGGAAACACCATATATTTT. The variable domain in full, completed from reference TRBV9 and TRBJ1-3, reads DSGVTQTPKHLITATGQRVTLRCSPRSGDLSVYWYQQSLDQGLQFLIQYYNGEERAKGNILERFSAQQFPDLHSELNLSSLELGDSALYFCASSVGDSGNTIYFGEGSWLTVV.

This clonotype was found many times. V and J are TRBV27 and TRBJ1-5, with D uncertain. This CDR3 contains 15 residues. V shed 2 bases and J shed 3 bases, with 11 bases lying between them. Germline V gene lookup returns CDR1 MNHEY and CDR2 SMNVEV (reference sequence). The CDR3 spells CASSLDRRFNQPQHF. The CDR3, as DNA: TGTGCCAGCAGTTTAGACCGGAGATTCAATCAGCCCCAGCATTTT.

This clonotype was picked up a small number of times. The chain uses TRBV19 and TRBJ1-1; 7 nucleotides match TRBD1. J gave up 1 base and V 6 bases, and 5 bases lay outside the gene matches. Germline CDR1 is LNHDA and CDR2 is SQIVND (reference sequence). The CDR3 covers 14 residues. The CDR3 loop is CASRTRQGNTEAFF. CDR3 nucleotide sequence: TGTGCCAGTAGGACCCGACAGGGGAACACTGAAGCTTTCTTT. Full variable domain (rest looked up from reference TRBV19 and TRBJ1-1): DGGITQSPKYLFRKEGQNVTLSCEQNLNHDAMYWYRQDPGQGLRLIYYSQIVNDFQKGDIAEGYSVSREKKESFPLTVTSAQKNPTAFYLCASRTRQGNTEAFFGQGTRLTVV.

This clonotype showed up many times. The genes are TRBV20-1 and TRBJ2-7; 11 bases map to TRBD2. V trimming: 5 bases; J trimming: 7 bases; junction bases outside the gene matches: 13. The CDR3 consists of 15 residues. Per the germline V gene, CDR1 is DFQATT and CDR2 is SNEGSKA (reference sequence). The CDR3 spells CSAVLAGVEVGEQYF. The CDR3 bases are TGCAGTGCTGTACTAGCGGGAGTTGAGGTTGGGGAGCAGTACTTC.

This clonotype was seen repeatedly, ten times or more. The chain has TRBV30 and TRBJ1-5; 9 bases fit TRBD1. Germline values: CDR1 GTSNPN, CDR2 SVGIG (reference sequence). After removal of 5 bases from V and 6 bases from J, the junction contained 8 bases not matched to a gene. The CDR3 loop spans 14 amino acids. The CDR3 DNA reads TGTGCCTGGGGGGACAGGGCAGTCAGTCAGCCCCAGCATTTT. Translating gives CAWGDRAVSQPQHF.

CDR3 region: CASRRQGFNNEQFF. The CDR3 DNA reads TGTGCCAGCAGACGGCAGGGGTTTAACAATGAGCAGTTCTTC. The chain uses TRBV12-3 or TRBV12-4 and TRBJ2-1, with D perhaps TRBD1 (6 bases). This CDR3 comprises 14 residues. V dropped 6 bases and J dropped 5 bases, with 14 bases sitting between them.

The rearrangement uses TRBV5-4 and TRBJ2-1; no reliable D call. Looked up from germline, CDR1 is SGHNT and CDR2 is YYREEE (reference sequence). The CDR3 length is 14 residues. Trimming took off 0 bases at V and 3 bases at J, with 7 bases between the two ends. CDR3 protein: CASSLEDRYNEQFF. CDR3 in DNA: TGTGCCAGCAGCTTGGAGGACCGCTACAATGAGCAGTTCTTC.

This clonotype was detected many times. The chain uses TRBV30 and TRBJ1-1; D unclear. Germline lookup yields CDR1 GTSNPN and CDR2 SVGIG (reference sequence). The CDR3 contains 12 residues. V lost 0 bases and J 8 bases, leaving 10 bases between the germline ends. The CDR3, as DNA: TGTGCCTGGAGTGTAGATAGGGTGGAAGCTTTCTTT. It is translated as CAWSVDRVEAFF.

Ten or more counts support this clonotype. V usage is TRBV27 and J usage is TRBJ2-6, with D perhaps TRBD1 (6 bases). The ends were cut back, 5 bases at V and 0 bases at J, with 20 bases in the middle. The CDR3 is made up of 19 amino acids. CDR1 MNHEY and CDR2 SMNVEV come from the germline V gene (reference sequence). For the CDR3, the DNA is TGTGCCAGCAGTCGGGACAAGGACCTAATCCCCTCTGGGGCCAACGTCCTGACTTTC. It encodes CASSRDKDLIPSGANVLTF.

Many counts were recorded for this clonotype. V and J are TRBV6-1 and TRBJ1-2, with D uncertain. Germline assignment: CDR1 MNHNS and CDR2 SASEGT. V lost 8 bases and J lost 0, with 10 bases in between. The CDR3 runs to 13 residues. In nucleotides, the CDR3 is TGTGCCAGCTCCGTAGGAGCTAACTATGGCTACACCTTC. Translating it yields CASSVGANYGYTF.

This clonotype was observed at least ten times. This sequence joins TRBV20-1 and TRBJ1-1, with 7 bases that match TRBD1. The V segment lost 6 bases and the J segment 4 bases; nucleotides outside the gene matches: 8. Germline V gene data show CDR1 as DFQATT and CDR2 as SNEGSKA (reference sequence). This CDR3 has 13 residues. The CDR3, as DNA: TGCAGTGCCACGACAGGGTTAAGCACTGAAGCTTTCTTT. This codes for CSATTGLSTEAFF.

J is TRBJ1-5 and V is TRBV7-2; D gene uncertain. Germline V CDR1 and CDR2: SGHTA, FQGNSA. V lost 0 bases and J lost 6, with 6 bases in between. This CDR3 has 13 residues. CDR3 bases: TGTGCCAGCAGCTTAGCCGCAGTTCAGCCCCAGCATTTT. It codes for CASSLAAVQPQHF.

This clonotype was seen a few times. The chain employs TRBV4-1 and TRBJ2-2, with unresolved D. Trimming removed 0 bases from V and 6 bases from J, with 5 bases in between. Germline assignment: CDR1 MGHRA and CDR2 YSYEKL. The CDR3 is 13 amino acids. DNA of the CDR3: TGCGCCAGCAGCCAAGATGTGTCCGGGGAGCTGTTTTTT. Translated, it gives CASSQDVSGELFF.

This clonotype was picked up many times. Written as DNA, the CDR3 is TGCGCCAGCAGCTTGGCCAGCATCGCAGGTGCTGAAGCTTTCTTT. Residues: CASSLASIAGAEAFF. V and J are TRBV5-1 and TRBJ1-1; D not certain. The V gene's germline CDR1 is SGHRS and CDR2 YFSETQ. The CDR3 has 15 residues. V lost 0 bases to trimming and J lost 6 bases, with 15 bases between them.

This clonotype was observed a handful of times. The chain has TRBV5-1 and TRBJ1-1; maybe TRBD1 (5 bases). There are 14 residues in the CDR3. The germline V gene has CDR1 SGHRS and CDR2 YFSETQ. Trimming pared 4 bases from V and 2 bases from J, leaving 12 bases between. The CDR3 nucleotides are TGCGCCAGCAGCACAGGACACACCAACACTGAAGCTTTCTTT. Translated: CASSTGHTNTEAFF.

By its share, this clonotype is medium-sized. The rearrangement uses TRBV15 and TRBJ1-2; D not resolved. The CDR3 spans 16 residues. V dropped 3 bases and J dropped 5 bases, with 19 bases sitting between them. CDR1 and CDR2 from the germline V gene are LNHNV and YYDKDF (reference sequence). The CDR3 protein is CATSRDYTLPLYGYTF. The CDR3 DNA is TGTGCCACCAGCAGGGACTACACGCTACCACTGTATGGCTACACCTTC.

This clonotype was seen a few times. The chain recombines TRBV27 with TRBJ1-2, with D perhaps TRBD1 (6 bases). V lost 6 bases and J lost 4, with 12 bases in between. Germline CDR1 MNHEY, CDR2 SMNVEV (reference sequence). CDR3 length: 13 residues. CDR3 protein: CASSPTGLYGYTF. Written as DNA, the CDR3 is TGTGCCAGCAGCCCAACAGGGCTCTATGGCTACACCTTC.

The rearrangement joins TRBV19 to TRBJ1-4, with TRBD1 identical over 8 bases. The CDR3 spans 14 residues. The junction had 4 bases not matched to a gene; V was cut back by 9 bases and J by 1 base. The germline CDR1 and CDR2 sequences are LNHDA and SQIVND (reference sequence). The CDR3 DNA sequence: TGTGCCAGCCCCGACAGGGGAACTAATGAAAAACTGTTTTTT. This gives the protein CASPDRGTNEKLFF.

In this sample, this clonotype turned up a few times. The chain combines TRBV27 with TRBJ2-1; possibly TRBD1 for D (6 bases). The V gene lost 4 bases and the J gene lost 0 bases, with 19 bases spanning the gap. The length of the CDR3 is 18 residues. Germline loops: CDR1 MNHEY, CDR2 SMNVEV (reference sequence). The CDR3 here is CASSSQPTGITSYNEQFF. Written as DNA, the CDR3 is TGTGCCAGCAGTTCACAACCCACAGGGATAACCTCCTACAATGAGCAGTTCTTC.

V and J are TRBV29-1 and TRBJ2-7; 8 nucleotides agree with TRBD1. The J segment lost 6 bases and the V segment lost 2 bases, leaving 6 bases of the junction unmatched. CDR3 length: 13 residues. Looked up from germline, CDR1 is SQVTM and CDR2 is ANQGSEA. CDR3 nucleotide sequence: TGCAGCGTTGAATACCGAACAGGGGGCGAGCAGTACTTC. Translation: CSVEYRTGGEQYF.

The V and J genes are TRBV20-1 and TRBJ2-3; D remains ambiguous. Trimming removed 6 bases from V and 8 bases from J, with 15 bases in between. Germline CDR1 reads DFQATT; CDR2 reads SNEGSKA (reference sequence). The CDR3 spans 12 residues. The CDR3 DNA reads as TGCAGTGCCCGAGTGTCGGATAGTACGCAGTATTTT. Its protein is CSARVSDSTQYF.

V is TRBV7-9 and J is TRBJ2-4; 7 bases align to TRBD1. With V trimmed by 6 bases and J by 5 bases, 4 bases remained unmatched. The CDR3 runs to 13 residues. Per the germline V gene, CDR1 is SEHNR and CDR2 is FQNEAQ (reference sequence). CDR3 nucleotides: TGTGCCAGCAGTTGGGACAGACAAAACATTCAGTACTTC. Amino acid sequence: CASSWDRQNIQYF. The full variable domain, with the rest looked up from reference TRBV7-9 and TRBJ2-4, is DTGVSQNPRHKITKRGQNVTFRCDPISEHNRLYWYRQTLGQGPEFLTYFQNEAQLEKSRLLSDRFSAERPKGSFSTLEIQRTEQGDSAMYLCASSWDRQNIQYFGAGTRLSVL.

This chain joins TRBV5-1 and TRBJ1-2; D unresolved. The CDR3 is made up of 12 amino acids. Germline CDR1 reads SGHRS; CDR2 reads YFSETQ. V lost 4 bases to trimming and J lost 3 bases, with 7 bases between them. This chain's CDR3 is CASSRGYYGYTF. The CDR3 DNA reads TGCGCCAGCAGCCGGGGATACTATGGCTACACCTTC.